Listed here are 29 T cell receptor beta chains from one sample, sequenced in a study of metastatic and nonmetastatic thyroid tumors. No treatment of any kind had been given to any patient before thyroid surgery. TCRdb reprocessed the PCR reads using MiXCR. The sample lists 39,000 or so clones, roughly a fifth occurring once. The sample taken for sequencing was blood. The source is a female donor with papillary thyroid cancer or a benign thyroid nodule (not recorded which). Some clones in this sample may be carry-over from other donors' samples.

This clone was seen repeatedly, ten times or more. This chain links TRBV18 with TRBJ2-1; 10 bases are a match to TRBD1. This CDR3 contains 16 residues. The germline V gene has CDR1 KGHSH and CDR2 LQKENI. V trimming: 1 base; J trimming: 4 bases; junction bases outside the gene matches: 4. CDR3 DNA: TGTGCCAGCTCACCACTGACAGGGGGCGGGTACAATGAGCAGTTCTTC. This codes for CASSPLTGGGYNEQFF.

Concerning this clone itself: One junction end does not reproduce the germline sequence, and a read error may be involved. The CDR3 loop is CAISEFLSGANTQYF. The CDR3 DNA is TGCGCCATCAGTGAGTTTCTTAGCGGTGCAAATACGCAGTATTTT. The V gene is TRBV10-1, the J gene TRBJ2-3, with a possible D match to TRBD2 (6 bases). Germline-derived CDR1 and CDR2 are WNHNN and SYGVQD (reference sequence). The CDR3 sequence is 15 residues long.

This clone has ten or more counts. The rearrangement uses TRBV6-2 or TRBV6-3 and TRBJ2-1; 12 bases agree with TRBD2. V dropped 4 bases and J dropped 1; count of bases not matched to a gene: 5. Looked up from germline, CDR1 is MNHEY and CDR2 is SVGEGT. CDR3 length equals 17 residues. The CDR3 protein is CASSSRLAGESYNEQFF. The DNA for the CDR3 is TGTGCCAGCAGTTCTCGACTAGCGGGAGAATCCTACAATGAGCAGTTCTTC.

This clone was recorded many times. J is TRBJ2-3 and V is TRBV7-2, with TRBD2 matching over 11 bases. The germline V gene has CDR1 SGHTA and CDR2 FQGNSA. V lost 0 bases, J lost 4 bases, and 0 bases stayed unmatched. CDR3 length equals 15 residues. The CDR3 nucleotides read TGTGCCAGCAGCTTAGCTAGCGGGAGGGCAGATACGCAGTATTTT. Amino acid sequence: CASSLASGRADTQYF. The full variable domain, its missing parts supplied by reference TRBV7-2 and TRBJ2-3, is GAGVSQSPSNKVTEKGKDVELRCDPISGHTALYWYRQSLGQGLEFLIYFQGNSAPDKSGLPSDRFSAERTGGSVSTLTIQRTQQEDSAVYLCASSLASGRADTQYFGPGTRLTVL.

Turning to this clone: One end of the junction varies from germline; a read error may be responsible. J is TRBJ2-6 and V is TRBV6-1; 7 bases align to TRBD1. The CDR3 runs to 20 residues. CDR1 and CDR2 (germline): MNHNS, SASEGT. CDR3 sequence (DNA): TGTGCCAGCACCGACCCTCGAAAGGGGGCAGTCCGGTCTGGGGCCAACGTCATGACTTTC. This translates into CASTDPRKGAVRSGANVMTF.

To note about this clone: Germline is not matched at one junction end, which may reflect a read error. The CDR3 protein is CASIESDRLLAKNIQYF. CDR3 DNA: TGTGCCAGCATTGAATCCGACAGACTCTTAGCCAAAAACATTCAGTACTTC. The chain joins TRBV6-1 to TRBJ2-4, with D maybe TRBD1 (5 bases). Germline CDR1 reads MNHNS; CDR2 reads SASEGT. This CDR3 is 17 amino acids long.

The sample holds many counts of this clone. This chain joins TRBV5-4 and TRBJ2-5; D perhaps matches TRBD2 (5 bases). The CDR3 loop spans 14 amino acids. The germline CDR1 and CDR2 sequences are SGHNT and YYREEE (reference sequence). V was clipped by 4 bases and J by 4 bases, with 14 bases between them. CDR3 region: CASSATWAGETQYF. In DNA, the CDR3 is TGTGCCAGCAGCGCAACGTGGGCGGGAGAGACCCAGTACTTC. The full variable domain, rest sourced from reference TRBV5-4 and TRBJ2-5, is ETGVTQSPTHLIKTRGQQVTLRCSSQSGHNTVSWYQQALGQGPQFIFQYYREEENGRGNFPPRFSGLQFPNYSSELNVNALELDDSALYLCASSATWAGETQYFGPGTRLLVL.

A few counts support this clone. This rearrangement joins TRBV19 to TRBJ2-1; D uncertain. From germline, CDR1 is LNHDA and CDR2 SQIVND (reference sequence). CDR3 length: 15 residues. Trimming removed 3 bases from V and 3 bases from J, with 12 bases in between. Written as DNA, the CDR3 is TGTGCCAGTAGTATTCTGTGCTGGATCTACAATGAGCAGTTCTTC. Protein: CASSILCWIYNEQFF.

This clone came up a few times. The chain combines TRBV27 with TRBJ2-7, with 11 bases that match TRBD1. CDR1 is MNHEY, CDR2 SMNVEV, per germline (reference sequence). The CDR3 spans 15 residues. The junction had 9 bases not matched to a gene; V was cut back by 4 bases and J by 7 bases. CDR3 nucleotides: TGTGCCAGCAGTTCACGGACAGGGGGCTTCGGGGAGCAGTACTTC. This gives the protein CASSSRTGGFGEQYF.

This clone was seen a handful of times. The chain has TRBV28 and TRBJ1-1; 7 bases are shared with TRBD1. The germline V gene has CDR1 MDHEN and CDR2 SYDVKM. V lost 0 bases to trimming and J lost 1 base; unmatched junction nucleotides: 2. The length of the CDR3 is 15 residues. Here the CDR3 reads CASSLWGQTNTEAFF. For the CDR3, the DNA is TGTGCCAGCAGTTTATGGGGACAGACGAACACTGAAGCTTTCTTT.

In its sample, this clone was seen many times. Here the CDR3 reads CASSLGLPGRDEQYF. The DNA for the CDR3 is TGTGCCAGCAGCTTAGGGCTACCGGGTAGGGACGAGCAGTACTTC. The V and J genes are TRBV7-9 and TRBJ2-7; the D is unclear. CDR1 SEHNR and CDR2 FQNEAQ come from the germline V gene (reference sequence). This CDR3 is built from 15 residues. V shed 1 base and J shed 5 bases, with 15 bases lying between them.

Concerning this clone: Since no conserved phenylalanine or tryptophan closes the CDR3, a read error is the likely cause. The chain employs TRBV11-2 and TRBJ2-3; no definite D call. Per the germline V gene, CDR1 is SGHAT and CDR2 is FQNNGV. The V gene lost 5 bases and the J gene lost 2 bases, with 5 bases spanning the gap. The CDR3 length is 12 residues. The CDR3 here is CASSQITDTQYL. CDR3 nucleotides: TGTGCCAGCAGCCAGATCACAGATACGCAGTATCTT.

This clone was detected ten times or more. J is TRBJ2-3 and V is TRBV4-1, with D unclear. The CDR3 length is 13 residues. V shed 0 bases and J shed 5 bases, with 6 bases lying between them. Germline V gene sequence: CDR1 MGHRA, CDR2 YSYEKL. This CDR3 reads CASSQDEVDTQYF. The CDR3 DNA follows: TGCGCCAGCAGCCAAGATGAGGTAGATACGCAGTATTTT.

This clone was seen repeatedly, ten times or more. The final CDR3 position lacks the conserved phenylalanine or tryptophan, pointing to a likely read error. The DNA is left out, because the CDR3 cannot be placed on it with certainty; the CDR3 is given as TCRdb lists it. V and J are TRBV28 and TRBJ1-5. Inclusive of both ends, the CDR3 amounts to 14 amino acids. Germline-derived CDR1 and CDR2 are MDHEN and SYDVKM. CDR3 sequence reads: CASSSSGLKVTVFY.

This clone was seen at least ten times. This chain uses TRBV20-1 with TRBJ1-3; the D is unclear. Germline-derived CDR1 and CDR2 are DFQATT and SNEGSKA (reference sequence). Trimming pared 5 bases from V and 1 base from J, leaving 3 bases between. CDR3 length equals 11 residues. CDR3 amino acids: CSALSGNTIYF. CDR3 sequence (DNA): TGCAGTGCTCTTTCTGGAAACACCATATATTTT.

This clone was seen more than once but under ten times. J is TRBJ2-7 and V is TRBV27, with D perhaps TRBD1 (5 bases). CDR3 length equals 14 residues. The V gene lost 5 bases and the J gene lost 2 bases, with 13 bases spanning the gap. Germline CDR1 is MNHEY and CDR2 is SMNVEV (reference sequence). The DNA of the CDR3 is TGTGCCAGCAGTCTACGGATGACAGCCTACGAGCAGTACTTC. It is translated as CASSLRMTAYEQYF.

This clone was counted only a few times. This rearrangement joins TRBV19 to TRBJ2-1, with a possible D match to TRBD2 (5 bases). The CDR3 totals 14 residues. With 7 bases removed from V and 6 bases from J, the gap between germline ends came to 16 bases. Germline V gene sequence: CDR1 LNHDA, CDR2 SQIVND (reference sequence). CDR3 amino acids: CASKTGYQLNEQFF. In DNA form, the CDR3 reads TGTGCCAGTAAAACGGGGTACCAGCTCAATGAGCAGTTCTTC.

This clone was counted ten times or more. The J gene is TRBJ1-4, the V gene TRBV6-5; D gene ambiguous. The germline V and J ends were trimmed by 1 base and 0 bases, with 6 bases remaining between them. The CDR3 runs 15 residues. Per germline, CDR1 MNHEY and CDR2 SVGAGI. The CDR3 reads CASSYLGATNEKLFF. For the CDR3, the DNA is TGTGCCAGCAGTTACTTAGGCGCAACTAATGAAAAACTGTTTTTT.

Ten or more counts support this clone. This chain links TRBV7-9 with TRBJ2-3; D gene uncertain. V lost 6 bases, J lost 2 bases, and 6 bases lay in between. The CDR3 has 12 amino acids. Germline V lookup: CDR1 SEHNR, CDR2 FQNEAQ (reference sequence). CDR3: CASSHNTDTQYF. The CDR3 coding sequence is TGTGCCAGCAGTCATAACACAGATACGCAGTATTTT.

Relative to its sample, this clone is medium-sized. V gene TRBV28 combines with J gene TRBJ1-2; TRBD1 is a possible D gene (6 bases). This CDR3 contains 13 residues. CDR1 and CDR2 from the germline V gene are MDHEN and SYDVKM. Trimming stripped 9 bases from V and 1 base from J, with 12 bases between. The CDR3 reads CASSGEDNYGYTF. Here the CDR3 DNA reads TGTGCCAGTTCAGGGGAAGATAACTATGGCTACACCTTC.

By share of the sample, this clone is medium-sized (0.01 to 0.1%). The rearrangement uses TRBV7-9 and TRBJ2-7, with D unresolved. The germline CDR1 and CDR2 sequences are SEHNR and FQNEAQ (reference sequence). Trimming stripped 5 bases from V and 3 bases from J, with 8 bases between. This CDR3 contains 12 residues. CDR3 region: CASSATGYEQYF. The CDR3 DNA reads TGTGCCAGCAGCGCGACCGGCTACGAGCAGTACTTC.

This clone was counted between two and nine times. The chain carries TRBV15 and TRBJ1-2; D is unresolved. Germline assignment: CDR1 LNHNV and CDR2 YYDKDF (reference sequence). V lost 0 bases and J lost 8, with 13 bases in between. There are 14 residues in the CDR3. This chain's CDR3 is CATSRDSETGGYTF. The CDR3 DNA is TGTGCCACCAGCAGAGATTCGGAGACGGGGGGCTACACCTTC.

This clone came up many times. V is TRBV6-4 and J is TRBJ2-3, with D perhaps TRBD2 (5 bases). Germline values: CDR1 MRHNA, CDR2 SNTAGT. The V and J ends lost 5 bases and 6 bases respectively, with 12 bases between them. This CDR3 spans 13 amino acids. The CDR3, as DNA: TGTGCCAGCAGTAAAAACGAGCGGGATACGCAGTATTTT. Protein sequence: CASSKNERDTQYF.

This clone showed up many times. The rearrangement uses TRBV29-1 and TRBJ2-5; 10 bases map to TRBD1. V was pared by 5 bases and J by 3 bases, with 6 bases of the junction left unmatched. CDR1 and CDR2 from the germline V gene are SQVTM and ANQGSEA. The CDR3 length is 14 residues. Written as DNA, the CDR3 is TGCAGCGTTCGGAGGGACAGGGGTAAAGAGACCCAGTACTTC. Translated: CSVRRDRGKETQYF.

This clone was detected ten times or more. The chain has TRBV6-1 and TRBJ1-4; 11 bases are shared with TRBD1. Per the germline V gene, CDR1 is MNHNS and CDR2 is SASEGT. CDR3 length: 14 amino acids. The V segment lost 10 bases and the J segment 2 bases; nucleotides outside the gene matches: 3. This CDR3 reads CAIGQGATNEKLFF. CDR3 bases: TGTGCCATAGGACAGGGGGCGACTAATGAAAAACTGTTTTTT.

The chain combines TRBV7-9 with TRBJ1-1; no clear D. The V end lost 1 base, the J end lost 6 bases, and 12 bases lay between the germline ends. The CDR3 is 14 amino acids. CDR1 and CDR2 (germline): SEHNR, FQNEAQ (reference sequence). The CDR3 protein is CASSLDSIEPEAFF. CDR3 nucleotides: TGTGCCAGCAGCTTAGACAGCATTGAACCTGAAGCTTTCTTT.

This clone was seen repeatedly, ten times or more. This chain connects TRBV20-1 to TRBJ2-7; D is unclear. The CDR3 is made up of 13 amino acids. Germline assignment: CDR1 DFQATT and CDR2 SNEGSKA (reference sequence). V was trimmed by 0 bases and J by 3 bases, leaving 9 bases between them. CDR3 coding DNA: TGCAGTGCTAGAGAACTGAACTACTACGAGCAGTACTTC. It yields the protein CSARELNYYEQYF.

This clone showed up just a few times. The chain couples TRBV4-3 to TRBJ2-7, with D possibly being TRBD2 (6 bases). In germline, CDR1 is LGHNA, CDR2 YSLEER. The CDR3 is 16 amino acids. V was shortened by 0 bases and J by 3 bases, with 15 bases between the two germline ends. CDR3 DNA: TGCGCCAGCAGCCAAGATCTAGCGACGAGTCTCTACGAGCAGTACTTC. Translating it yields CASSQDLATSLYEQYF.

This clone was found many times. CDR3 DNA: TGTGCCAGCAGCGTAGAGGCTAGTCAATCAGAGACCCAGTACTTC. Translated, it gives CASSVEASQSETQYF. This sequence joins TRBV9 and TRBJ2-5; no reliable D call. V lost 0 bases to trimming and J lost 4 bases, with 13 bases between them. Germline CDR1 and CDR2: SGDLS and YYNGEE. This CDR3 comprises 15 residues.